A selection of T cell receptor beta chains follows, all from one sample in a study of response to subunit inactivated influenza vaccine. TCRdb fed the RT-PCR reads into MiXCR, producing one record per CDR3 protein. The sample gives hundreds of thousands of distinct CDR3 sequences, around a sixth of which show up once; approximately 10% is in the top ten. Here the sequenced sample was PBMCs from blood, taken 11 to 12 days after vaccination. These receptors came from a man in his forties or fifties who received an inactivated influenza vaccine. The CDR3 runs from the conserved cysteine through the conserved F or W.

J gene,V gene,CDR3 protein
TRBJ2-2,TRBV5-1,CASSLAGGANTGELFF
TRBJ2-2,TRBV29-1,CSVGPGANTGELFF
TRBJ2-4,TRBV5-1,CASSPGGYVKNIQYF
TRBJ2-6,TRBV6-1,CASSETWATGANVLTF
TRBJ2-3,TRBV12-3/TRBV12-4,CATDSVLDPNTQYF
TRBJ2-7,TRBV13,CASSQTPGSGGAYEQYF
TRBJ2-5,TRBV7-6,CASSTLVGETQYF
TRBJ2-7,TRBV5-1,CASSLARESYEQYF
TRBJ2-1,TRBV5-1,CASSSGGPTYNEQFF
TRBJ1-5,TRBV7-2,CASSLAGPDQPQHF